Below, 12 T cell receptor beta chains from the same sample are listed, as sequenced in a study of blood T cell repertoires in COVID-19. Some clones are missing from TCRdb's copy, which holds only in-frame ones; the method was immunoSEQ multiplex PCR. Altogether 300,000 to 400,000 clones are present, approximately 85% being singletons, with the ten largest covering about 7%. The sequencing input was peripheral blood. These receptors originate from a human donor in a cohort sampled during active COVID-19.

The chain recombines TRBV9 with TRBJ2-7; a possible D gene is TRBD1 (7 bases). The length of the CDR3 is 15 residues. Germline CDR1 SGDLS, CDR2 YYNGEE. V lost 4 bases and J 4 bases, leaving 18 bases between the germline ends. CDR3 in amino acids: CASSSSAGTAYEQYF. The DNA of the CDR3 is TGTGCCAGCAGCTCATCTGCGGGGACAGCATACGAGCAGTACTTC.

This clone was picked up a small number of times. This rearrangement joins TRBV30 to TRBJ1-6, with D hard to call. The CDR3 is made up of 15 amino acids. Trimming took 0 bases from V and 9 from J, leaving 15 bases between them. Germline CDR1 and CDR2: GTSNPN and SVGIG (reference sequence). CDR3 loop: CAWSVLEPRGSPLHF. The DNA of the CDR3 is TGTGCCTGGAGTGTACTCGAGCCGCGTGGTTCACCCCTCCACTTT.

The chain uses TRBV11-3 and TRBJ2-1; 10 bases align to TRBD1. Per germline, CDR1 SGHNT and CDR2 YENEEA. The CDR3 runs to 17 residues. The J segment lost 0 bases and the V segment lost 4 bases, leaving 6 bases of the junction unmatched. CDR3 coding DNA: TGTGCCAGCAGCTCGGGACAGGGGAAGGGCTCCTACAATGAGCAGTTCTTC. It is translated as CASSSGQGKGSYNEQFF.

This rearrangement joins TRBV12-3 or TRBV12-4 to TRBJ1-1; perhaps TRBD1 as D (5 bases). This CDR3 contains 12 residues. With 10 bases removed from V and 7 bases from J, the gap between germline ends came to 16 bases. Here the CDR3 reads CATGAGLSEAFF. CDR3 DNA sequence: TGTGCCACCGGTGCGGGGCTAAGTGAAGCTTTCTTT.

V is TRBV2 and J is TRBJ2-7; D may be TRBD1 (5 bases). The CDR3 is 13 amino acids. V shed 4 bases and J shed 9 bases, with 16 bases lying between them. Per the germline V gene, CDR1 is SNHLY and CDR2 is FYNNEI. The CDR3: CASSVSQGVAQYF. The CDR3 DNA sequence: TGTGCCAGCAGTGTTAGCCAGGGTGTTGCGCAGTACTTC.

This rearrangement joins TRBV7-8 to TRBJ2-3; TRBD1 agrees at 7 bases. Germline V gives CDR1 SGHVS, CDR2 FQNEAQ. The CDR3 sequence is 15 residues long. With 6 bases clipped from V and 2 bases from J, the junction kept 8 bases outside the gene matches. CDR3 sequence: CASRRRDSSTDTQYF. As DNA, the CDR3 is TGTGCCAGCAGACGCCGGGACAGTTCCACAGATACGCAGTATTTT.

The J gene is TRBJ2-4, the V gene TRBV30, with TRBD1 identical over 11 bases. Trimming at V came to 1 base and at J to 8 bases, leaving 4 bases not matched to a gene. This CDR3 has 14 amino acids. The germline CDR1 and CDR2 sequences are GTSNPN and SVGIG (reference sequence). The CDR3 DNA reads TGTGCCTGGAGTGAGCGGACAGGGGGCTACATTCAGTACTTC. Protein: CAWSERTGGYIQYF.

J is TRBJ2-7 and V is TRBV19, with D possibly being TRBD1 (6 bases). The CDR3 runs 14 residues. V shed 5 bases and J shed 4 bases, with 15 bases lying between them. Per the germline V gene, CDR1 is LNHDA and CDR2 is SQIVND (reference sequence). The CDR3 region is CASSVLLQGYEQYF. The CDR3, as DNA: TGTGCCAGTAGTGTCTTATTACAGGGATACGAGCAGTACTTC.

The J gene is TRBJ1-2, the V gene TRBV10-3; 12 bases line up with TRBD1. The CDR3 loop spans 17 amino acids. Losses at the gene ends were 5 bases for V and 4 bases for J; bases not matched to a gene: 11. The germline V gene has CDR1 ENHRY and CDR2 SYGVKD. The CDR3 region is CAISTRDRGQPSYGYTF. Here the CDR3 DNA reads TGTGCCATCAGTACCCGGGACAGGGGGCAACCTAGCTATGGCTACACCTTC.

This clone was detected many times. The gene calls are TRBV5-1 and TRBJ1-1; tentative D call: TRBD1 (5 bases). The CDR3 is made up of 14 amino acids. V was pared by 3 bases and J by 1 base, with 10 bases between. CDR1 and CDR2 (germline): SGHRS, YFSETQ. The CDR3 DNA reads TGCGCCAGCAGCTACCTGACAGCGAACACTGAAGCTTTCTTT. Residues: CASSYLTANTEAFF.

The chain has TRBV6-5 and TRBJ2-7; D might be TRBD1 (5 bases). CDR1 is MNHEY, CDR2 SVGAGI, per germline. Trimming shortened V by 4 bases and J by 4 bases, and 8 bases separated the two germline ends. CDR3 length: 12 residues. DNA of the CDR3: TGTGCCAGCAGTTCCCCAGGGTACGAGCAGTACTTC. It is translated as CASSSPGYEQYF.

The chain combines TRBV2 with TRBJ2-7; 9 bases are shared with TRBD1. The CDR3 has 14 residues. The V gene end was trimmed by 5 bases and the J gene end by 5 bases; junction bases not matched to a gene: 7. The germline V gene has CDR1 SNHLY and CDR2 FYNNEI. The CDR3 coding sequence is TGTGCCAGCAGTTTGGACAGGGGCGGGAACGAGCAGTACTTC. Protein sequence: CASSLDRGGNEQYF.